This T cell receptor beta chain is from a study of cytomegalovirus exposure and HLA in healthy donors. General study findings and limits: Later genetic work tied a missense DCLRE1C variant to beta-chain V and J trimming.

PCR was performed using 60 Vbeta and 13 Jbeta primers. Sequenced by immunoSEQ multiplex PCR; TCRdb stores in-frame clones only, minus some. The sample consists of roughly 160,000 clones, over 80% of them appearing once. In the case of this clone: Antigen unknown.

Germline CDR1 and CDR2: MDHEN and SYDVKM. The CDR3 sequence is 15 residues long. V lost 5 bases, J lost 4 bases, and 9 bases stayed unmatched. The chain has TRBV28 and TRBJ2-5; the match to TRBD1 covers 8 bases. The source material was PBMCs. The sequence derives from a boy aged 2-15 years in good health and CMV-seronegative. The chain's CDR3 is CASSVTGGGRETQYF. The CDR3 DNA reads TGTGCCAGCAGTGTTACAGGGGGAGGAAGAGAGACCCAGTACTTC.